These T cell receptor beta chains were read from a single sample in a study of blood T cell repertoires in COVID-19. Profiling relied on immunoSEQ multiplex PCR, and the TCRdb table lists in-frame clones only, not all of them. The table has more than 300,000 clones, 85% to 90% seen once. The sample taken for sequencing was PBMCs or T cells enriched from blood (not recorded which). The receptors stem from a man younger than 40 who had recovered from COVID-19. The CDR3 runs from the conserved cysteine through the conserved F or W. The D gene is left open where the match is weak. Part of the rows lack a size; the others show once, few, many or a class for expanded clones.

TRBV11-2	-	TRBD2	TRBJ2-7	CASSFFRGGTYEQYF	TGTGCCAGCAGCTTCTTCCGCGGGGGTACCTACGAGCAGTACTTC
TRBV19	few	-	TRBJ1-2	CASSITWANNYGYTF	TGTGCCAGTAGTATAACCTGGGCCAACAACTATGGCTACACCTTC
TRBV9	once	-	TRBJ2-3	CASSAGTQDTDTQYF	TGTGCCAGCAGCGCTGGGACACAGGACACAGATACGCAGTATTTT
TRBV14	-	-	TRBJ2-1	CASSQWNRGVSPYNEQFF	TGTGCCAGCAGCCAATGGAATAGGGGCGTCTCACCTTACAATGAGCAGTTCTTC
TRBV10-1	once	-	TRBJ2-7	CASSESPSYEQYF	TGCGCCAGCAGTGAGTCCCCGAGCTACGAGCAGTACTTC
TRBV6-6	few	TRBD2	TRBJ2-5	CASSYGTSGGQETQYF	TGTGCCAGCAGTTACGGGACTAGCGGGGGGCAAGAGACCCAGTACTTC
TRBV7-8	-	-	TRBJ2-2	CASSYTVQGLGTGELFF	TGTGCCAGCAGCTATACAGTACAGGGTCTAGGGACCGGGGAGCTGTTTTTT
TRBV19	-	-	TRBJ1-1	CASSIDRGMNTEAFF	TGTGCCAGTAGTATAGATCGGGGGATGAACACTGAAGCTTTCTTT
TRBV6-1	-	-	TRBJ2-3	CASSENRDWGTDTQYF	TGTGCCAGCAGTGAAAACCGGGACTGGGGCACAGATACGCAGTATTTT
TRBV7-2	-	-	TRBJ1-4	CASTSSGLNEKLFF	TGTGCCAGCACCTCTTCGGGTCTTAATGAAAAACTGTTTTTT
TRBV14	-	-	TRBJ2-1	CASSRDRGRNEQFF	TGTGCCAGCAGCCGCGATAGAGGGCGCAATGAGCAGTTCTTC
TRBV19	-	TRBD1	TRBJ1-5	CASSIGTEENQPQHF	TGTGCCAGTAGTATCGGGACAGAGGAAAATCAGCCCCAGCATTTT
TRBV9	-	-	TRBJ1-2	CASTRSVEGYTF	TGTGCCAGCACCCGCTCGGTAGAAGGCTACACCTTC
TRBV7-8	once	-	TRBJ1-2	CASCPIDPVGHTNYGYTF	TGTGCCAGCTGCCCGATAGATCCCGTGGGACACACAAACTATGGCTACACCTTC
TRBV19	-	-	TRBJ2-3	CASSPSTRRSTDTQYF	TGTGCCAGTAGCCCCTCGACCCGGAGAAGCACAGATACGCAGTATTTT
TRBV30	-	TRBD1	TRBJ1-1	CAWSQGDPEAFF	TGTGCCTGGAGTCAGGGGGACCCTGAAGCTTTCTTT
TRBV27	once	TRBD2	TRBJ2-2	CASKPGLASGELFF	TGTGCCAGCAAGCCGGGACTAGCATCCGGGGAGCTGTTTTTT
TRBV7-2	once	TRBD2	TRBJ2-3	CASSLVGGGADTQYF	TGTGCCAGCAGCTTAGTGGGGGGGGGAGCAGATACGCAGTATTTT
TRBV9	-	-	TRBJ1-6	CASSVRSGVGSPLHF	TGTGCCAGCAGCGTTCGATCAGGGGTTGGTTCACCCCTCCACTTT
TRBV30	-	TRBD2	TRBJ2-1	CAWSSGRASYNEQFF	TGTGCCTGGAGTAGCGGGAGGGCCTCCTACAATGAGCAGTTCTTC
TRBV10-1	-	-	TRBJ2-4	CASSESPTGAKNIQYF	TGCGCCAGCAGTGAGTCTCCCACAGGAGCCAAAAACATTCAGTACTTC
TRBV6-6	-	-	TRBJ1-2	CASSYGEFYGYTF	TGTGCCAGCAGTTACGGGGAGTTCTATGGCTACACCTTC